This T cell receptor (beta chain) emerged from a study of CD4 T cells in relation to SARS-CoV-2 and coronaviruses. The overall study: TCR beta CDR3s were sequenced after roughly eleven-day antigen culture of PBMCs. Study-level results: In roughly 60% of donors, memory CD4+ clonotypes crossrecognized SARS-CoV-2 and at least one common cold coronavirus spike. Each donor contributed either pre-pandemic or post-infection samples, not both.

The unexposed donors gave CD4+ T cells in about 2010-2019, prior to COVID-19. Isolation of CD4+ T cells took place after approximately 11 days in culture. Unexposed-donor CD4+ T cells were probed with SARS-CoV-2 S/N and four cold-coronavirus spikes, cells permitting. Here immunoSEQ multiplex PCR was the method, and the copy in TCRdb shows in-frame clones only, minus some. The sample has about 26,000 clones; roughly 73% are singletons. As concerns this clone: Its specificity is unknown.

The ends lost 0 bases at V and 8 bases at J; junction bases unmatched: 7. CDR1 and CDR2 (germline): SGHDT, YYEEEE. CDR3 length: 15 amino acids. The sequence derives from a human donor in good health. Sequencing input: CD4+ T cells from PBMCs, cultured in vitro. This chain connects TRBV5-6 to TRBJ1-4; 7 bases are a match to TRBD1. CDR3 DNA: TGTGCCAGCAGCTTGGCAGCAGGGGGACGGGAAAAACTGTTTTTT. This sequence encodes CASSLAAGGREKLFF.